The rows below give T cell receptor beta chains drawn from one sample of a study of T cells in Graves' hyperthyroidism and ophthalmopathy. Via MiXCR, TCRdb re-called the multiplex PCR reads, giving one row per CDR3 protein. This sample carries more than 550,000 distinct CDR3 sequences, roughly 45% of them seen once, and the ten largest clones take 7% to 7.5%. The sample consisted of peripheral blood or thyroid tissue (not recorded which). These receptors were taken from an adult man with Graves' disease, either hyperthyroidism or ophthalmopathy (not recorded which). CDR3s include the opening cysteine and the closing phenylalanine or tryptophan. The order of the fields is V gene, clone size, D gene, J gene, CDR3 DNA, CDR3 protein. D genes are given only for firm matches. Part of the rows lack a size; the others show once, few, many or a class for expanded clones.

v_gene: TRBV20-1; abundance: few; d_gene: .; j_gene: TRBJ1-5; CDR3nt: TGCAGTGCGAGGGACGGCCGGAGCAATCAGCCCCAGCATTTT; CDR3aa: CSARDGRSNQPQHF
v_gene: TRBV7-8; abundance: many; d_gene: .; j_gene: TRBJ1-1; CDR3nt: TGTGCCAGCAGCCCCGACAGAGAAGCTTTCTTT; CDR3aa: CASSPDREAFF
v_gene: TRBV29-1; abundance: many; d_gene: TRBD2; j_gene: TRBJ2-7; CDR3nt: TGCAGCGTTGTGATAGCGGGGACCTACGAGCAGTACTTC; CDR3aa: CSVVIAGTYEQYF
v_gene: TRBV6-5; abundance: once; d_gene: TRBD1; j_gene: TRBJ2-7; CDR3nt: TGTGCCAGCAAACCACCGGGACAGCCTCCCTACGAGCAGTACTTC; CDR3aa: CASKPPGQPPYEQYF
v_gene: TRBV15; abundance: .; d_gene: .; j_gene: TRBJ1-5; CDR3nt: TGTGCCACCAGCAGCTTATGGGCAGGGCAGAGCAATCAGCCCCAGCATTTT; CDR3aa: CATSSLWAGQSNQPQHF
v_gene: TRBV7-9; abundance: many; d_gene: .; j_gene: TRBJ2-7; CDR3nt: TGTGCCAGCAGCTTAGGATCGGCCCACGGGGAGCAGTACTTC; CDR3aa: CASSLGSAHGEQYF
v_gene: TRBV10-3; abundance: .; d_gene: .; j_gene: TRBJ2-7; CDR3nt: TGTGCCATCAGTTCCGACGGACGGACCGACTACGAGCAGTACTTC; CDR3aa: CAISSDGRTDYEQYF
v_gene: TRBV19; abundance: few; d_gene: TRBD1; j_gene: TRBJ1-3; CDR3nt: TGTGCCAGTAAGGACAGGCACTCTGGAAACACCATATATTTT; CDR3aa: CASKDRHSGNTIYF
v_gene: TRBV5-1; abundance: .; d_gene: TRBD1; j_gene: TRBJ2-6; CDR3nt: TGCGCCAGCAGCTGGGGGACAGGGGGCTCTGGGGCCAACGTCCTGACTTTC; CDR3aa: CASSWGTGGSGANVLTF
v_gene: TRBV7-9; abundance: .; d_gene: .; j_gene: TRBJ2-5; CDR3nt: TGTGCCAGCAGCTTCAGTGCCCGAGAGACCCAGTACTTC; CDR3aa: CASSFSARETQYF
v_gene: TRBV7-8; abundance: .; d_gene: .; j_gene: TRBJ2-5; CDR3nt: TGTGCCAGCAGCTTAGCAGGGGCCAATCAGCCCCAGTACTTC; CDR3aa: CASSLAGANQPQYF
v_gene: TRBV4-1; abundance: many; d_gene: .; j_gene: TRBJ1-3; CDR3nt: TGCGCCAGCAGCCAACAGTTTAGCTCTGGAAACACCATATATTTT; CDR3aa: CASSQQFSSGNTIYF
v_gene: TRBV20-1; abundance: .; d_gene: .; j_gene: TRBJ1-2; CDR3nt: TGCAGTGCTAGAGATCAGGAAGGAAGTGGTACGCGTGGTTATGGCTACACCTTC; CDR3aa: CSARDQEGSGTRGYGYTF
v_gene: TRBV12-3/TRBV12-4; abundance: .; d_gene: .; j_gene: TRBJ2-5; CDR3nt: TGTGCCAGCTCCAAGGGGGGAGGGCCTCAAGGAACCCAGTACTTC; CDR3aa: CASSKGGGPQGTQYF
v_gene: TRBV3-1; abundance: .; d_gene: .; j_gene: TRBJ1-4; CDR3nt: TGTGCCAGCAGCCAAGAAGATGGCGTGGCTAATGAAAAACTGTTTTTT; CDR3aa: CASSQEDGVANEKLFF
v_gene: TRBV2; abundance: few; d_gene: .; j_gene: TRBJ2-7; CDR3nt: TGTGCCAGCAGTGAGGAGGGACTGAAAGGCTACGAGCAGTACTTC; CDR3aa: CASSEEGLKGYEQYF
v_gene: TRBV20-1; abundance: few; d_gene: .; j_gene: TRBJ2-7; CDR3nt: TGCAGTGCTAGAGACGGCGGGCGACCTGAGCAGCAGTACTTC; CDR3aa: CSARDGGRPEQQYF
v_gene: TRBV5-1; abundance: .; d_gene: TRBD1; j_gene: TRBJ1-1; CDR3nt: TGCGCCAGCAGACCTGCTTTCACGGGACAGGGTGACACTGAAGCTTTCTTT; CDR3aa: CASRPAFTGQGDTEAFF
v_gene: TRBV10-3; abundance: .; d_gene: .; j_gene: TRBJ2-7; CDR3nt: TGTGCCACCCACCACGGGACCGGAACCTACGAGCAGTACTTC; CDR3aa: CATHHGTGTYEQYF
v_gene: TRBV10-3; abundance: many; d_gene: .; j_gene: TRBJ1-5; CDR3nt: TGTGCCATCAGTGGGGGAAGCAATCAGCCCCAGCATTTT; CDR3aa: CAISGGSNQPQHF
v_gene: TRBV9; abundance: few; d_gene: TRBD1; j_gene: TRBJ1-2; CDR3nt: TGTGCCAGCTCGGACGGGACAGACCCCTATGGCTACACCTTC; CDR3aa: CASSDGTDPYGYTF
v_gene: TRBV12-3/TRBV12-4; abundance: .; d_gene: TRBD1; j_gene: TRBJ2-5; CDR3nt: TGTGCCAGCAGTCGGGGACAGAAGACCCAGTACTTC; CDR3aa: CASSRGQKTQYF
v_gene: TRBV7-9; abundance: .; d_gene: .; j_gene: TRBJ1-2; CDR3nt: TGTGCCAGCAGTGAAGTATCAGGGGCTGGTGTTGGCTACACCTTC; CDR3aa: CASSEVSGAGVGYTF
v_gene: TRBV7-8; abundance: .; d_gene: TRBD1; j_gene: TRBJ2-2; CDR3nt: TGTGCCAGCAGCCCAACAGGGGGAACGAACACCGGGGAGCTGTTTTTT; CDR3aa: CASSPTGGTNTGELFF
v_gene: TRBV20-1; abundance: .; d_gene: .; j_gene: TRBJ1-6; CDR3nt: TGCAGTGCTTCACAGGGTAATTCACCCCTCCACTTT; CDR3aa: CSASQGNSPLHF
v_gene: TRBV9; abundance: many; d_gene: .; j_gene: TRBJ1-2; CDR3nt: TGTGCCAGCAGGGGGGGGTCTGGCCGCTACACCTTC; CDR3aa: CASRGGSGRYTF
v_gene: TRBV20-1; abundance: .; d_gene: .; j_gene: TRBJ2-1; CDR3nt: TGCAGTGCTAGCGGGAGATACTCCTACAATGAGCAGTTCTTC; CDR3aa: CSASGRYSYNEQFF
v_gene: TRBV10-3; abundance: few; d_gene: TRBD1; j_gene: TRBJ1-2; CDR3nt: TGTGCCAGCAGTTGGGGACAGGCGTTCGATGGCTACACCTTC; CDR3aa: CASSWGQAFDGYTF
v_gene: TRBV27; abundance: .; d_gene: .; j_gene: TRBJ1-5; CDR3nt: TGTGCCAGCAGTGCCAACCCCGGCCCCCTCATTCAGCCCCAGCATTTT; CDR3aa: CASSANPGPLIQPQHF
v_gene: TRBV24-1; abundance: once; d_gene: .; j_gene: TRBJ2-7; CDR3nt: TGTGCCACCAGTGATTCCGGACCGACCTCCTACGAGCAGTACTTC; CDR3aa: CATSDSGPTSYEQYF
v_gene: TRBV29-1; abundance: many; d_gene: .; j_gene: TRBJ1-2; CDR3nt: TGCAGCGTTGAAGGACCCACAGGGAATTATGGCTACACCTTC; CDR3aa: CSVEGPTGNYGYTF
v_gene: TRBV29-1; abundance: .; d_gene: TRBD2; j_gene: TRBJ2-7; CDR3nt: TGCAGCTGGACGGGACTAGCGGGAACTGGAGAGCAGTACTTC; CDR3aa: CSWTGLAGTGEQYF
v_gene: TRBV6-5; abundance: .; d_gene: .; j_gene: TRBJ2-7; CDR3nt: TGTGCCAGCCGCGACGGACCCGGGGCCTACGAGCAGTACTTC; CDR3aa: CASRDGPGAYEQYF
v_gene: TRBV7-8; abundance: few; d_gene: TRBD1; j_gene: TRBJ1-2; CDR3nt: TGTGCCAGCAGCTCGGACAGGGGGCAAAACTATGGCTACACCTTC; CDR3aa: CASSSDRGQNYGYTF
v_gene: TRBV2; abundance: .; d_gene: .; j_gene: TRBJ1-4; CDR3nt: TGTGCCAGCAGTACGTTGTCAGGGAACGAAAAACTGTTTTTT; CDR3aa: CASSTLSGNEKLFF
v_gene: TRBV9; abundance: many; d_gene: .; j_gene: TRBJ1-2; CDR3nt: TGTGCCAGCAGCGTAGGCCCGCCCACTAACTATGGCTACACCTTC; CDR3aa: CASSVGPPTNYGYTF
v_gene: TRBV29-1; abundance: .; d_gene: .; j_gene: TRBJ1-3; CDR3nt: TGCACCGATCATCCGGGGTTCGGAAACACCATATATTTT; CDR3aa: CTDHPGFGNTIYF
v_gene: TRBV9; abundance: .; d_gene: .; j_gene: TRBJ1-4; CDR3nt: TGTGCCAGCAGCGACAGAGGAGTTGGGGGAACTAATGAAAAACTGTTTTTT; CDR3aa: CASSDRGVGGTNEKLFF
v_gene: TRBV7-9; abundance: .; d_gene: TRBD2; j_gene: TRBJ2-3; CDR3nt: TGTGCCAGCAGCTCCGGGACTAGCGAAACGCAGTATTTT; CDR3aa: CASSSGTSETQYF
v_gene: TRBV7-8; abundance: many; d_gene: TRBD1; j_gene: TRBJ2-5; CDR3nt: TGTGCCAGCAGCTTAGGACAGGGGGGAAAGACCCAGTACTTC; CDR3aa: CASSLGQGGKTQYF
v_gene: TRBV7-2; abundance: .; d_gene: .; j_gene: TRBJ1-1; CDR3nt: TGTGCCAGCAGCTCATCCAGGACCGGGGAAAGTGGACCTGAAGCTTTCTTT; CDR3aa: CASSSSRTGESGPEAFF
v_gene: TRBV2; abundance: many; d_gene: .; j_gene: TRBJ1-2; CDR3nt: TGTGCCAGCAGTGAAGCCCGGGCAGGGAATGGCTACACCTTC; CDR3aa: CASSEARAGNGYTF
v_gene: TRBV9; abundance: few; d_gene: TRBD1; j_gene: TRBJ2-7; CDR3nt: TGTGCCAGCAGCGCCCGGGACAGGGAGCCCTACGAGCAGTACTTC; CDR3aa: CASSARDREPYEQYF
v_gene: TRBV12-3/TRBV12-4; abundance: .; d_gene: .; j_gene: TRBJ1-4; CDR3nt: TGTGCCGGCAGTTTAGATGAAAAACTGTTTTTT; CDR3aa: CAGSLDEKLFF
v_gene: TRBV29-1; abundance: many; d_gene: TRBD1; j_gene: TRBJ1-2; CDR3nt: TGCAGCGCCCGGGACAGGGATGGCTATGGCTACACCTTC; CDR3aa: CSARDRDGYGYTF
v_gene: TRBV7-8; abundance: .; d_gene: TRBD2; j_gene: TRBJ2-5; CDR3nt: TGTGCCAGCAGCTTGGTCGGTAGCGGGGGGACAGAGACCCAGTACTTC; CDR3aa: CASSLVGSGGTETQYF
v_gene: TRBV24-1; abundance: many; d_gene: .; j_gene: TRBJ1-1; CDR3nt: TGTGCCACCAGTGATCCAAGGGGAGGGGGCACTGAAGCTTTCTTT; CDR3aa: CATSDPRGGGTEAFF
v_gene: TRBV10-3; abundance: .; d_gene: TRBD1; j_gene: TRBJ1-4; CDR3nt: TGTGCCATCAGTGCAGGACAGGGTGGTGAAAAACTGTTTTTT; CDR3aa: CAISAGQGGEKLFF
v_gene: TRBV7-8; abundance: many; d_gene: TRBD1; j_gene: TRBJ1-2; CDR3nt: TGTGCCAGCAGCTCGTCACAGGACAGGGGCTACACCTTC; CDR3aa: CASSSSQDRGYTF
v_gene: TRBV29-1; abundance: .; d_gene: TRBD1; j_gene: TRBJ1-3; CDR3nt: TGCAGCGAAAGACAGGGCTCTGGAAACACCATATATTTT; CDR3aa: CSERQGSGNTIYF
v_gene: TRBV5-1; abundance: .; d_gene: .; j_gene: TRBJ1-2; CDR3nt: TGCGCCAGCAGGTTCGAGGGGACTAACTATGGCTACACCTTC; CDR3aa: CASRFEGTNYGYTF
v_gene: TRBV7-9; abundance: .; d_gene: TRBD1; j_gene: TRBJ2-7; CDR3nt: TGTGCCAGCAGCCCCGACAGGGTGCTACACGAGCAGTACTTC; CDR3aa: CASSPDRVLHEQYF